This TCR beta chain was sequenced in a study of T cell repertoires in cytomegalovirus infection. Overall study: Indications came from public TCR beta signatures; they pointed to CMV infection and to a matching HLA type. Study-wide findings and caveats: The study identified carriers of CMV plus the relevant HLA from cumulative public TCR beta family frequency. HLA-C-restricted CMV clonotypes gave the most frequent clonotype in two of eight donors.

Each CDR3 protein gets one entry after TCRdb re-called the reads with MiXCR. Here the sample spans 400,000 to 550,000 distinct CDR3 sequences, approximately 10% being singletons. This clonotype was found a few times. Its target is unknown. CDR3 size: 15 residues. The V end lost 4 bases, the J end lost 3 bases, and 13 bases lay between the germline ends. The origin of this receptor is a human donor in good health (CMV status not recorded). Some clones in this sample may be carry-over from other donors' samples. The sequenced material came from PBMCs. The chain recombines TRBV12-3 or TRBV12-4 with TRBJ1-5; D not resolved. The CDR3 is CASSSGGTHNQPQHF. Here the CDR3 DNA reads TGTGCCAGCAGTTCTGGCGGTACGCACAATCAGCCCCAGCATTTT.